Listed below are T cell receptor beta chains from one sample, sequenced in a study of T cells in localized non-small cell lung cancer. TCRdb's table, derived via immunoSEQ multiplex PCR, lists solely in-frame clones and lacks some. Of 1,700 or so clones in the sample, approximately 32% were seen once. Sequenced material: lung tumor tissue, taken before any cancer treatment. These receptors originate from a female donor over 55 with stage I squamous cell lung carcinoma. Each CDR3 is given with its conserved first and last residue. Fields, in order: CDR3 DNA, CDR3 protein, J gene, clone size, D gene, V gene. The D gene is left open where the match is weak. Part of the rows lack a size; the others show once, few, many or a class for expanded clones.

cdr3_nt: TGTGCCAGCAGTGCCGGACTAGCGGGGGGAGAAGATACGCAGTATTTT
cdr3_aa: CASSAGLAGGEDTQYF
j_call: TRBJ2-3
clone_size: large
d_call: TRBD2
v_call: TRBV6-8

cdr3_nt: TGTGCCAGCAGTTTAAGGGATCCCCGCACAGATACGCAGTATTTT
cdr3_aa: CASSLRDPRTDTQYF
j_call: TRBJ2-3
clone_size: .
d_call: .
v_call: TRBV6-8

cdr3_nt: TGTGCCAGCAGCTTATCGGTACAGGGAGAAAAACTGTTTTTT
cdr3_aa: CASSLSVQGEKLFF
j_call: TRBJ1-4
clone_size: medium-sized
d_call: .
v_call: TRBV11-3

cdr3_nt: TGTGCCTGGACCCCAACCCCTCCCGGGAGAGGTAATGAGCAGTTCTTC
cdr3_aa: CAWTPTPPGRGNEQFF
j_call: TRBJ2-1
clone_size: few
d_call: .
v_call: TRBV30

cdr3_nt: TGTGCCAGTTTACCCCTAGCGGGAATCGATAAGCAGTTCTTC
cdr3_aa: CASLPLAGIDKQFF
j_call: TRBJ2-1
clone_size: .
d_call: TRBD2
v_call: TRBV2

cdr3_nt: TGTGCCAGCAGTTACTCGCCCGGGACTAGCGGGAGAACGAGGGCCGGGGAGCTGTTTTTT
cdr3_aa: CASSYSPGTSGRTRAGELFF
j_call: TRBJ2-2
clone_size: few
d_call: TRBD2
v_call: TRBV6-8

cdr3_nt: TGTGCCAGCAGCTTGGTCAGGGCCGGGGGGACCCAGTACTTC
cdr3_aa: CASSLVRAGGTQYF
j_call: TRBJ2-5
clone_size: .
d_call: .
v_call: TRBV11-3

cdr3_nt: TGTGCCAGCAGCGTAGATAACAGGGCCTCTGGAAACACCATATATTTT
cdr3_aa: CASSVDNRASGNTIYF
j_call: TRBJ1-3
clone_size: medium-sized
d_call: .
v_call: TRBV9

cdr3_nt: TGTGCCAGCGAAAGATACTCTGGAAACACCATATATTTT
cdr3_aa: CASERYSGNTIYF
j_call: TRBJ1-3
clone_size: few
d_call: .
v_call: TRBV2

cdr3_nt: TGTGCCAGCAGCGTAGTGGCGGGGCCCGGGTACGAGCAGTACTTC
cdr3_aa: CASSVVAGPGYEQYF
j_call: TRBJ2-7
clone_size: .
d_call: .
v_call: TRBV9

cdr3_nt: TGTGCCAGCAGCTCCCCACTAGCGGAAATAGCGGATGAGCAGTTCTTC
cdr3_aa: CASSSPLAEIADEQFF
j_call: TRBJ2-1
clone_size: .
d_call: TRBD2
v_call: TRBV11-3

cdr3_nt: TGTGCCAGCAGGGACAGCTCCACAGATACGCAGTATTTT
cdr3_aa: CASRDSSTDTQYF
j_call: TRBJ2-3
clone_size: few
d_call: .
v_call: TRBV6-8

cdr3_nt: TGTGCCAGCAGGGACAGGGGGATGAACACTGAAGCTTTCTTT
cdr3_aa: CASRDRGMNTEAFF
j_call: TRBJ1-1
clone_size: few
d_call: TRBD1
v_call: TRBV28

cdr3_nt: TGTGCCTGGGAACAGGGACCAGGAACTGAAGCTTTCTTT
cdr3_aa: CAWEQGPGTEAFF
j_call: TRBJ1-1
clone_size: .
d_call: .
v_call: TRBV30

cdr3_nt: TGTGCCAGCGGTCGTCGAGCGGACCCTTCCTACGAGCAGTACTTC
cdr3_aa: CASGRRADPSYEQYF
j_call: TRBJ2-7
clone_size: few
d_call: .
v_call: TRBV6-7

cdr3_nt: TGTGCCAGCAGCTTACTGGGACAGCCCCAAGAGACCCAGTACTTC
cdr3_aa: CASSLLGQPQETQYF
j_call: TRBJ2-5
clone_size: few
d_call: TRBD1
v_call: TRBV11-3

cdr3_nt: TGTGCCAGCTCACCAAGTTCCAGGGAGTCCTACGAGCAGTACTTC
cdr3_aa: CASSPSSRESYEQYF
j_call: TRBJ2-7
clone_size: .
d_call: .
v_call: TRBV18

cdr3_nt: TGTGCCACCAAGCCTAGACAGGGGGCCTACGAGCAGTACTTC
cdr3_aa: CATKPRQGAYEQYF
j_call: TRBJ2-7
clone_size: .
d_call: TRBD1
v_call: TRBV19

cdr3_nt: TGTGCCAGCAGACAAACCGGGACAGGGTTCTCAAGTGGCTACACCTTC
cdr3_aa: CASRQTGTGFSSGYTF
j_call: TRBJ1-2
clone_size: .
d_call: TRBD1
v_call: TRBV28

cdr3_nt: TGTGCCAGCAGTGAAGCGCAGGCAGAACTTAACTATGGCTACACCTTC
cdr3_aa: CASSEAQAELNYGYTF
j_call: TRBJ1-2
clone_size: .
d_call: .
v_call: TRBV6-1

cdr3_nt: TGTGCCATCAGGGCCGGGAGAGATAATGAAAAACTGTTTTTT
cdr3_aa: CAIRAGRDNEKLFF
j_call: TRBJ1-4
clone_size: few
d_call: .
v_call: TRBV6-8

cdr3_nt: TGTGCCAGCAGCCAAACGTGGGACACTGAAGCTTTCTTT
cdr3_aa: CASSQTWDTEAFF
j_call: TRBJ1-1
clone_size: medium-sized
d_call: .
v_call: TRBV7-2

cdr3_nt: TGCAGCGTTTTACTACAGGGGTTGTACGGCTACACCTTC
cdr3_aa: CSVLLQGLYGYTF
j_call: TRBJ1-2
clone_size: .
d_call: TRBD1
v_call: TRBV29-1